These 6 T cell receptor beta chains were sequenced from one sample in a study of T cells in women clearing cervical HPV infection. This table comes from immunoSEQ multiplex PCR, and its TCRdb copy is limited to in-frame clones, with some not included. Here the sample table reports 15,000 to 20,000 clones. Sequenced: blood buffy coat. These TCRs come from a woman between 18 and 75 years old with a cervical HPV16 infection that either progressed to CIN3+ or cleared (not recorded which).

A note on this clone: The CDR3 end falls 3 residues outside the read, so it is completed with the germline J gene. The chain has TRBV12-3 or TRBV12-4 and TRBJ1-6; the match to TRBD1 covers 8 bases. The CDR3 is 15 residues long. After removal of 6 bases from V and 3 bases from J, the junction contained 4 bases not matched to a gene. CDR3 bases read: TGTGCCAGCAGGGATGGACAGGGCTATAATTCACCC. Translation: CASRDGQGYNSP. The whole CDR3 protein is CASRDGQGYNSPLHF.

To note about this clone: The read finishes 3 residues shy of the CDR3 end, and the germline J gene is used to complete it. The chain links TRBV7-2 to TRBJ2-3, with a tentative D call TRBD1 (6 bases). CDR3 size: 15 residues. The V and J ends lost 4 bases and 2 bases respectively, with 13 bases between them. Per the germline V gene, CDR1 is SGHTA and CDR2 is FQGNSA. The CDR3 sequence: CASSSRGLTTDTQYF. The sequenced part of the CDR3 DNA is TGTGCCAGCAGCTCCAGGGGTCTAACCACAGATACG.

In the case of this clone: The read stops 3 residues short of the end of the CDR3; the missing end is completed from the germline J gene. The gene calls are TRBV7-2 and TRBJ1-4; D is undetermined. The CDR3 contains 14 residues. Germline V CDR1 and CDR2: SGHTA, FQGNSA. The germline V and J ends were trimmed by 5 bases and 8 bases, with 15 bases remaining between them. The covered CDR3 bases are TGTGCCAGCAGCCTCGGGCTAGCGGGCGAAAAA. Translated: CASSLGLAGEK. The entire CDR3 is CASSLGLAGEKLFF.

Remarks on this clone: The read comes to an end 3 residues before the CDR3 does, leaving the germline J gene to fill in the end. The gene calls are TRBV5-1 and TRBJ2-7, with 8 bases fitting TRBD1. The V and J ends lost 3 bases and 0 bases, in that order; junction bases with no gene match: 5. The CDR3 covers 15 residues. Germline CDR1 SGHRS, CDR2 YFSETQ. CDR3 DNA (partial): TGCGCCAGCAGCTGGGGACAGGCTCGCTCCTACGAG. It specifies CASSWGQARSYE. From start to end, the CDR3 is CASSWGQARSYEQYF.

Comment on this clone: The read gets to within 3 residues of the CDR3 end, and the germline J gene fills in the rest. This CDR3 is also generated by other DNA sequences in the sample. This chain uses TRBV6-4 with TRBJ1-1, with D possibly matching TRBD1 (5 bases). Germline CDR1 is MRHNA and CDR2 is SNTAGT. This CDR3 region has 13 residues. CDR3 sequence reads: CASSRVAEETAFF. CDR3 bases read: TGTGCCAGCTCCAGGGTCGCTGAGGAGACC.

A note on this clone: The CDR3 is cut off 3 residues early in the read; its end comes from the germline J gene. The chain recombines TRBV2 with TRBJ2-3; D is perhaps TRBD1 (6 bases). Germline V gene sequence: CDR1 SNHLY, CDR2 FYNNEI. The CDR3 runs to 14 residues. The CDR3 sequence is CAITRGRFQETQYF. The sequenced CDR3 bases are TGTGCCATAACCAGGGGTCGCTTCCAAGAGACG.